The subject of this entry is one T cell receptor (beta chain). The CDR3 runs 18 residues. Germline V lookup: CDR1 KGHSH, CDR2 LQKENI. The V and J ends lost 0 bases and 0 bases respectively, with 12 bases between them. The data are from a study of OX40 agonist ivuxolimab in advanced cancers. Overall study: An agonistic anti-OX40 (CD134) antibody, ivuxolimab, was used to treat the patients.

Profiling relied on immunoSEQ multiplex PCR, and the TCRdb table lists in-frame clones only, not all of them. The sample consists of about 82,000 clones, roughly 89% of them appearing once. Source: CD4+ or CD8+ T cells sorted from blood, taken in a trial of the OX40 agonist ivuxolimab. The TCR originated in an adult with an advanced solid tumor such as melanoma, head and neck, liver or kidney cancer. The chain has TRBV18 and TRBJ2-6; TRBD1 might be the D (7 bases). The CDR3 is CASSPPAQGGSGANVLTF. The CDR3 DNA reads TGTGCCAGCTCACCACCCGCGCAGGGGGGCTCTGGGGCCAACGTCCTGACTTTC. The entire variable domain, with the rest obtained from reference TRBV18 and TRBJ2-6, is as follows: NAGVMQNPRHLVRRRGQEARLRCSPMKGHSHVYWYRQLPEEGLKFMVYLQKENIIDESGMPKERFSAEFPKEGPSILRIQQVVRGDSAAYFCASSPPAQGGSGANVLTFGAGSRLTVL.